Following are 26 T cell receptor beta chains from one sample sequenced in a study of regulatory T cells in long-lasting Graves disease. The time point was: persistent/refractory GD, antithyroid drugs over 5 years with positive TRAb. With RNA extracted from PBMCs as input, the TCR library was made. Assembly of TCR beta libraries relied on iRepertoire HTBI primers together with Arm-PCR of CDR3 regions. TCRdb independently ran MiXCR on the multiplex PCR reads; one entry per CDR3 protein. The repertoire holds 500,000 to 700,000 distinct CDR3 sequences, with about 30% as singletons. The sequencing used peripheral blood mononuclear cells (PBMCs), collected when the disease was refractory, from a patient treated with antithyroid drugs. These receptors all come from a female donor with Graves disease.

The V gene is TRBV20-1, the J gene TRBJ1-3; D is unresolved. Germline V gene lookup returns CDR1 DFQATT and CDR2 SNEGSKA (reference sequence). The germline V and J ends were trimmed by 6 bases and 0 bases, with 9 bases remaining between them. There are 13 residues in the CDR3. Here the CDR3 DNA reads TGCAGTGCCGCGGAGGCCTCTGGAAACACCATATATTTT. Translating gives CSAAEASGNTIYF.

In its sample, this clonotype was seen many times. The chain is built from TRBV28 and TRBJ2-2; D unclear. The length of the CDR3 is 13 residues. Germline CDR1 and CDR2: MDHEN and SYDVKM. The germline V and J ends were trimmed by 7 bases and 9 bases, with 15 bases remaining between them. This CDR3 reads CASTARCSRELFF. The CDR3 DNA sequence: TGTGCCAGCACCGCGAGGTGTTCCCGGGAGCTGTTTTTT.

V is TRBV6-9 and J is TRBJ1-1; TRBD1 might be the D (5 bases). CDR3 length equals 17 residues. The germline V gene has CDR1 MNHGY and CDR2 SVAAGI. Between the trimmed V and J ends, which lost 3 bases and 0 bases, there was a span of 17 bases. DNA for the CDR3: TGTGCCAGCAGTTACCCCCCCCAGGGCATAATGAACACTGAAGCTTTCTTT. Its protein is CASSYPPQGIMNTEAFF.

The CDR3 region is CASSMRQGNQPQHF. The DNA of the CDR3 is TGTGCCAGTAGTATGCGACAGGGCAATCAGCCCCAGCATTTT. The rearrangement uses TRBV19 and TRBJ1-5, with TRBD1 as a possible D gene (6 bases). Germline CDR1 is LNHDA and CDR2 is SQIVND (reference sequence). Between the trimmed V and J ends, which lost 3 bases and 2 bases, there was a span of 8 bases. The CDR3 spans 14 residues. The variable domain in full, with the rest retrieved from reference TRBV19 and TRBJ1-5, is DGGITQSPKYLFRKEGQNVTLSCEQNLNHDAMYWYRQDPGQGLRLIYYSQIVNDFQKGDIAEGYSVSREKKESFPLTVTSAQKNPTAFYLCASSMRQGNQPQHFGDGTRLSIL.

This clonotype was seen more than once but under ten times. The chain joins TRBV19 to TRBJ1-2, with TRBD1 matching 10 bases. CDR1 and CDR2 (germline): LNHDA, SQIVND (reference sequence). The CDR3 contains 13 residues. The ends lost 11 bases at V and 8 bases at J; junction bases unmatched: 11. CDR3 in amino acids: CASRTGTGDGYTF. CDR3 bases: TGTGCCTCCCGGACTGGGACAGGGGACGGCTACACCTTC.

The CDR3 region is CSATGQGKNSPLHF. The CDR3 region has the DNA TGCAGTGCTACCGGACAGGGGAAGAATTCACCCCTCCACTTT. The V and J genes are TRBV20-1 and TRBJ1-6; 9 bases map to TRBD1. Germline values: CDR1 DFQATT, CDR2 SNEGSKA (reference sequence). The CDR3 has 14 amino acids. V trimming: 4 bases; J trimming: 7 bases; junction bases outside the gene matches: 5.

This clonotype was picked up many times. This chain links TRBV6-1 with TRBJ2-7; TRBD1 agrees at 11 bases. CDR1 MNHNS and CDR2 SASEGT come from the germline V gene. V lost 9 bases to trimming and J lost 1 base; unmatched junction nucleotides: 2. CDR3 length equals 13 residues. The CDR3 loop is CASRDRGSYEQYF. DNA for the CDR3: TGTGCCAGTAGGGACAGGGGGTCCTACGAGCAGTACTTC.

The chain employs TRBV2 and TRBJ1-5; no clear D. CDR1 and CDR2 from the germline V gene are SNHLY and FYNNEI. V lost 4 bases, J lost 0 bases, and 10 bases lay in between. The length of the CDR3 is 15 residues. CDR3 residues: CASSVGRDSNQPQHF. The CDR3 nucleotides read TGTGCCAGCAGTGTGGGGAGAGATAGCAATCAGCCCCAGCATTTT.

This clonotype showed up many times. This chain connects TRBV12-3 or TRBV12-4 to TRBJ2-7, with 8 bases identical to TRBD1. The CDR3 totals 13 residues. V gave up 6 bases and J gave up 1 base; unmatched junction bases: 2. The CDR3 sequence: CASSWDRSYEQYF. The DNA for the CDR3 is TGTGCCAGCAGCTGGGACAGGTCCTACGAGCAGTACTTC.

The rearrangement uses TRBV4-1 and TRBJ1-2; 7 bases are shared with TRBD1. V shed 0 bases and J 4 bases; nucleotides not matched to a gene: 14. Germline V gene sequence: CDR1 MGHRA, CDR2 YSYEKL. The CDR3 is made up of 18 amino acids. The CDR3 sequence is CASSQDLIGGDRAYGYTF. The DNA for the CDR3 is TGCGCCAGCAGCCAAGATCTAATCGGAGGCGACAGGGCCTATGGCTACACCTTC.

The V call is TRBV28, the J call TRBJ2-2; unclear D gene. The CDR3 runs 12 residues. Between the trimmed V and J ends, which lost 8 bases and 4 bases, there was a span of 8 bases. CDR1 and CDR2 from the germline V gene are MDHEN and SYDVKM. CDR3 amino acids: CASGWGTGELFF. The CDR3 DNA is TGTGCCAGCGGTTGGGGCACCGGGGAGCTGTTTTTT.

CDR3 bases: TGTGCCAGCAGTTACTCGGGCAGGGCGAGCTCTGGGGCCAACGTCCTGACTTTC. As protein: CASSYSGRASSGANVLTF. The chain couples TRBV6-6 to TRBJ2-6; perhaps TRBD1 as D (5 bases). Trimming removed 0 bases from V and 0 bases from J, with 12 bases in between. In germline, CDR1 is MNHNY, CDR2 SVGAGI (reference sequence). The CDR3 totals 18 residues.

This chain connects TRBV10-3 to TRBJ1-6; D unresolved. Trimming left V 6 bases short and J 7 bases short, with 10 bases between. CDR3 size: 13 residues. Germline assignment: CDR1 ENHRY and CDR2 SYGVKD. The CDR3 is CAIREDGNSPLHF. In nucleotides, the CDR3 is TGTGCCATCAGAGAGGACGGAAATTCACCCCTCCACTTT.

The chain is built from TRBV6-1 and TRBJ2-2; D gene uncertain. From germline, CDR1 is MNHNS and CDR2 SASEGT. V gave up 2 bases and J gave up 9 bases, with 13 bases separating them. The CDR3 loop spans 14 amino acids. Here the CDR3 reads CASSEFPVARELFF. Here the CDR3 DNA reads TGTGCCAGCAGTGAATTCCCCGTGGCCAGGGAGCTGTTTTTT.

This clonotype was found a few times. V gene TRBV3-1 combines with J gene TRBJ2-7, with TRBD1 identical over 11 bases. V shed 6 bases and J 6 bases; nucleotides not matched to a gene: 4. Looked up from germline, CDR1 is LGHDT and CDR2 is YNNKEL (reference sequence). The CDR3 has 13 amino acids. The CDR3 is CASRDRGPSEQYF. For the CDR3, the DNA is TGTGCCAGCAGGGACAGGGGGCCTTCCGAGCAGTACTTC.

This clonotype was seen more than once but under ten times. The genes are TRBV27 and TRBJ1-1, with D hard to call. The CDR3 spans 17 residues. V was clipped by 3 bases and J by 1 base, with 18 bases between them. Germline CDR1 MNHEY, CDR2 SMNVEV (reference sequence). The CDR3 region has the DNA TGTGCCAGCAGTTTGATCCCTTTGGACGGGAAGAACACTGAAGCTTTCTTT. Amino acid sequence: CASSLIPLDGKNTEAFF.

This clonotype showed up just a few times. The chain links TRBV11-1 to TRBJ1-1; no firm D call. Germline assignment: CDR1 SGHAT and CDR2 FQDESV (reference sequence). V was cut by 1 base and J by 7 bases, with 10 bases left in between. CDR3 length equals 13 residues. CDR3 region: CASSLVSSVEAFF. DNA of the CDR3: TGTGCCAGCAGCTTAGTGTCTTCTGTTGAAGCTTTCTTT.

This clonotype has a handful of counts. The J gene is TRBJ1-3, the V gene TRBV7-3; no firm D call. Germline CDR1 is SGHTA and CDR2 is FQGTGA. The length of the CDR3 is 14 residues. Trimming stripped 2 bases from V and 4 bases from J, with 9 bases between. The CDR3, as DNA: TGTGCCAGCAGCTTACGGGGAGTGGGAAACACCATATATTTT. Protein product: CASSLRGVGNTIYF.

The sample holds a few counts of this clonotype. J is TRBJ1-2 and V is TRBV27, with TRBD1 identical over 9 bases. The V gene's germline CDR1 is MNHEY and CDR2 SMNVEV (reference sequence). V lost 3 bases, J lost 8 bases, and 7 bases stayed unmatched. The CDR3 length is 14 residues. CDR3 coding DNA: TGTGCCAGCAGTTTCAGGGACAGGGCTGGAGGCTACACCTTC. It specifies CASSFRDRAGGYTF.

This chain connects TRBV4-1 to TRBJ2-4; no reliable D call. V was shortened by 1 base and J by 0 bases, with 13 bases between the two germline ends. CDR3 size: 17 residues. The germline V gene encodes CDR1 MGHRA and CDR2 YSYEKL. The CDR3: CASSQVKLPQAKNIQYF. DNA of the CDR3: TGCGCCAGCAGCCAAGTCAAACTACCCCAAGCCAAAAACATTCAGTACTTC.

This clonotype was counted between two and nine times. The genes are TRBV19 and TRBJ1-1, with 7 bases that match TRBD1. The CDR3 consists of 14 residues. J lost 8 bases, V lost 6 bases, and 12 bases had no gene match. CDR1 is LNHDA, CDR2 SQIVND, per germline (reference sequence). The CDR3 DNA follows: TGTGCCAGTAGCCCCGGACAGGTCCTTACCGAAGCTTTCTTT. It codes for CASSPGQVLTEAFF.

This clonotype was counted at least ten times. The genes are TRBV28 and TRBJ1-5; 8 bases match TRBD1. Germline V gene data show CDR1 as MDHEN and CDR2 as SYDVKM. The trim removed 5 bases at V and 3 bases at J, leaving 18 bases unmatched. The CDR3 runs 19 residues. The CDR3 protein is CASSHPSSQGARVNQPQHF. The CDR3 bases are TGTGCCAGCAGTCATCCCAGCTCGCAGGGGGCGCGGGTCAATCAGCCCCAGCATTTT.

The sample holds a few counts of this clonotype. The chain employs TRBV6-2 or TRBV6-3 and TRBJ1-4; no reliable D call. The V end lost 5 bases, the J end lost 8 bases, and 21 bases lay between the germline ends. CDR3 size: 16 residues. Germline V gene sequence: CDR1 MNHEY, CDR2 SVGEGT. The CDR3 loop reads CASSDRTTTWREKLFF. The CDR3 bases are TGTGCCAGCAGTGATCGGACGACAACCTGGCGGGAAAAACTGTTTTTT.

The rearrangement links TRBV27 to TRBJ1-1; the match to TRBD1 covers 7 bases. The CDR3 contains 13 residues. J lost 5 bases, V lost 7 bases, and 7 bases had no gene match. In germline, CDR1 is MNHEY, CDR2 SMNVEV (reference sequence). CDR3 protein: CASNSYRGTEAFF. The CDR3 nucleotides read TGTGCCAGCAATAGTTACAGGGGAACTGAAGCTTTCTTT.

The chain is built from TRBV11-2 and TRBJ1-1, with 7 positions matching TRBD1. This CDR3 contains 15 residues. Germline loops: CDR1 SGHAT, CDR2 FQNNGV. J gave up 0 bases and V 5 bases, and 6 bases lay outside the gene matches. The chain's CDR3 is CASSLLTGMNTEAFF. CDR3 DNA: TGTGCCAGCAGCCTCCTGACAGGGATGAACACTGAAGCTTTCTTT.

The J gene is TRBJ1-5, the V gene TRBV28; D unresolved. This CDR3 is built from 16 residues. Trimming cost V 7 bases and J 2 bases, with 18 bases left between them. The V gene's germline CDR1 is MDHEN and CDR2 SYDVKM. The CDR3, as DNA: TGTGCCAGCAATCCCTGGGAGCCCCTAGGCAATCAGCCCCAGCATTTT. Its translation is CASNPWEPLGNQPQHF.